Reported below is one T cell receptor beta chain. Its matching antigen is unknown. Noted time point: cycle 4 day 1 (C4D1), after 6 weeks of nivolumab. Brentuximab vedotin exposure varied, and every patient relapsed after autologous stem cell transplantation. The data were produced by immunoSEQ multiplex PCR, yet TCRdb's version contains in-frame clones alone and is incomplete. The repertoire holds approximately 30,000 clones, about 80% seen once, with under 20% in the top ten. This sample was taken from a study of PD-1 blockade in classical Hodgkin lymphoma. Regarding the study as a whole: Patients who responded completely had about the same baseline diversity as newly diagnosed patients.

The germline gives CDR1 MNHNY, CDR2 SVGAGI (reference sequence). The V gene lost 2 bases and the J gene lost 7 bases, with 8 bases spanning the gap. CDR3 length equals 12 residues. The clonotype was recovered from a human donor with classical Hodgkin lymphoma. The chain has TRBV6-6 and TRBJ1-1; D not certain. This specimen consisted of peripheral blood mononuclear cells (PBMCs), obtained before the fourth cycle of nivolumab. CDR3 in amino acids: CASSYPEGEAFF. CDR3 DNA sequence: TGTGCCAGCAGTTACCCGGAAGGTGAAGCTTTCTTT.